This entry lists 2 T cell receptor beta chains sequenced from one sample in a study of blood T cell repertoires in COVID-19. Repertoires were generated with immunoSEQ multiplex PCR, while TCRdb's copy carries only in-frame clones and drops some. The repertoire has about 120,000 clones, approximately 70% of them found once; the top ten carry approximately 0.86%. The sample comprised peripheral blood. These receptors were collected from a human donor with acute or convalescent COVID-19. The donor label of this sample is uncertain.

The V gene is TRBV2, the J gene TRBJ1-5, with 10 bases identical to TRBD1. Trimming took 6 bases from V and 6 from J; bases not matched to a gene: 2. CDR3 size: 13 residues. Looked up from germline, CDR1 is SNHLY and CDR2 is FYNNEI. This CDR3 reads CASRGQGSQPQHF. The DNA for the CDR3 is TGTGCCAGCAGGGGACAGGGGAGTCAGCCCCAGCATTTT.

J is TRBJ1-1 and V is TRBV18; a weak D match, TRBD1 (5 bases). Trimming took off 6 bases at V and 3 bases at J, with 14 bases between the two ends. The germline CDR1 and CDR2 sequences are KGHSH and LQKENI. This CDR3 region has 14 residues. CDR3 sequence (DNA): TGTGCCAGCTCCCTCAGGGCGGGGGACACTGAAGCTTTCTTT. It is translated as CASSLRAGDTEAFF.